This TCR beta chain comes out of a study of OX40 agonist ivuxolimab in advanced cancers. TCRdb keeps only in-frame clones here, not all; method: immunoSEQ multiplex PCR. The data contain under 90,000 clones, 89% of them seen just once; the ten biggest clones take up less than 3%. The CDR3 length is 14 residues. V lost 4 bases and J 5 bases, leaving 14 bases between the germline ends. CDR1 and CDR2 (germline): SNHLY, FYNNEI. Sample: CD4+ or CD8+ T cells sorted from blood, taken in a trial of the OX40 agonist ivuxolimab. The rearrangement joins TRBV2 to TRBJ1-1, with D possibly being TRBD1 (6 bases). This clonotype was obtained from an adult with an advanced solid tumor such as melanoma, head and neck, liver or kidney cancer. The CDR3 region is CASSVHREETEAFF. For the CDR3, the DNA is TGTGCCAGCAGTGTTCACAGGGAGGAGACTGAAGCTTTCTTT.